A single TCR beta chain is shown here with its context. The data are from a study of blood T cell repertoires in COVID-19. This table comes from immunoSEQ multiplex PCR, and its TCRdb copy is limited to in-frame clones, with some not included. The sample contains approximately 70,000 clones, about 68% of which appear only once. Per germline, CDR1 LNHDA and CDR2 SQIVND (reference sequence). The V end lost 5 bases, the J end lost 0 bases, and 7 bases lay between the germline ends. This CDR3 has 14 residues. This TCR was recovered from a woman between 70 and 85 years old with acute or convalescent COVID-19. The chain is built from TRBV19 and TRBJ1-4, with TRBD1 as a possible D gene (5 bases). The sample taken for sequencing was peripheral blood. The chain's CDR3 is CASSQTATNEKLFF. The CDR3 DNA is TGTGCCAGTAGTCAGACAGCAACTAATGAAAAACTGTTTTTT.